The entry below gives a single T cell receptor (beta chain) sequence along with its context. Its antigen is currently not known. Base qualities are not provided; no much larger clone lies one nucleotide away. The sample belongs to a study of cytomegalovirus exposure and HLA in healthy donors (dated by TCRdb to about 2017). For the wider study: According to an earlier analysis of a few hundred of the donors, roughly 180 million T cells yielded 90 million to 130 million unique TCR beta sequences and about 300 Gb of sequence data. About 300 gigabases of sequencing data and 70 million to 100 million unique TCR sequences were included in an early release covering over 600 HLA-typed donors. The genetic ancestry cluster associated with self-reported Caucasian donors included over 65% of the 398 genotyped donors. The study aimed to test whether cataloging public T cell receptors could reveal signatures of past pathogen exposure. The T cell repertoires of 550 to 850 subjects were profiled by immunosequencing and related to cytomegalovirus serostatus. Along with the approximately 650-subject first cohort, a separate validation cohort of over a hundred different subjects was used. To predict cytomegalovirus infection status, the study brought together high-throughput TCR immunosequencing, statistical association of individual TCRs with disease status, and machine learning. A later analysis re-examined previously published TCR beta repertoires from more than 550 donors and added high-resolution HLA genotyping to investigate patterns of TCR occurrence. The later analysis used no new phenotypic data to find candidate immune exposures, relying instead on TCR beta sequences and their occurrence across donors. In an earlier analysis of 550 to 700 of the donors, high-throughput TCR beta sequencing was used to judge whether each TCR beta V gene segment behaved as functional or pseudogenic. Donor age, sex, ethnicity and CMV serostatus were collected together with the repertoire data. A later genetic analysis took genome-wide SNP genotypes for about three fifths of the 666 donors and used that subset as a discovery cohort. All discovery cohort repertoires had been generated using a single sequencing platform. Class I and class II HLA loci were covered by the typing at four-digit resolution. The number of typed donors differed by locus: 629-630 for A, B, C, DRB1 and DQB1; 500 to 550 for DQA1; some 590 for DPA1; and about 450 for DPB1. Roughly 5 DR-DQ haplotypes were treated as single units for association and clustering because of strong linkage in the cohort. Among about 370 genotyped donors of the cohort, an average of approximately 220,000 unique TCR beta nucleotide sequences was sequenced per donor, of which about 19% were non-productive. The study at large found these results: Because counts were too low, seventeen rarely observed V segments, including chromosome 9 orphons, were excluded from the earlier analysis of several hundred of the donors. Only TCR beta chains were sequenced in this cohort, and the absence of alpha or paired-chain data limited detectable features. Linkage disequilibrium might explain the correlated functional status among segregating V segments, but an unknown experimental factor could not be ruled out. A further reported finding was that TCR beta sequences accurately predicted the HLA-A and HLA-B alleles for most subjects in the first cohort. Some IMGT-functional V segments, including TRBV6-2 and TRBV6-3, could not be distinguished by the 87-base-pair reads and were therefore excluded. The sequencing pipeline was judged likely to have produced a cluster of highly shared sequence variants as a technical artifact. Compared with equally common non-associated chains, HLA-associated TCR beta chains in a later analysis were more clonally expanded and had lower generation probabilities. Most TCR sequences were observed very rarely across donors, whereas some public TCRs were present in many individuals. When HLA alleles, especially DR and DQ, strongly co-occurred, attributing TCR associations to individual alleles was difficult. An association between a missense DCLRE1C variant and V-gene and J-gene trimming of TCR beta chains was found in a later genetic analysis and replicated in an independent cohort. A later analysis found that most CMV-associated TCR beta chains appeared HLA-restricted, with HLA associations seemingly driven largely by CMV exposure. The only immune exposure information available for the cohort was CMV serostatus. In a later analysis, the rate of TCR association differed among HLA loci, with DRB1 alleles having the most associated TCRs and HLA-C alleles having the fewest. Roughly uniform sequencing depth across donors was assumed in presence/absence analyses, although this assumption may not hold. An earlier analysis of around 600 of the donors showed that most TCR beta V segments appeared in productive rearrangements either about 87% or about 30% of the time, which broadly matched IMGT annotations. Compared with the approximately 700-donor mean, donors in an Asian-associated ancestry cluster had fewer N-insertions in productive TCRs, according to a later genetic analysis. Because HLA typing was unavailable for some donors at each locus, only the typed subset was used in association tests. Three of the identified cytomegalovirus-associated TCR beta chains were confirmed in vitro to be specific for cytomegalovirus antigens. A later analysis reported that several top co-occurrence clusters appeared linked to parvovirus B19, influenza, CMV and Epstein-Barr virus. The classifier was reported to diagnose cytomegalovirus status with high specificity and sensitivity in both the original cohort and the validation cohort. The authors suggested that the approach could potentially be generalized to other disease states and immunological phenotypes. In the study, around 150 TCR beta chains were listed as associated with cytomegalovirus. In a later analysis, about 17,000 TCR beta sequences were associated with specific HLA alleles at a false discovery rate of 0.05.

The CDR3 sequence holds 20 residues, the cysteine and phenylalanine included. Only the CDR3 portion is preserved as DNA: 60 bases, with reading frame beginning at the first base. Trimming takes 5 bases off V and 0 bases off J; junction bases not matched to a gene: 17. CDR1 and CDR2 are read off the germline V gene (reference sequence) as PRHDT and FYEKMQ. The cohort consisted of 666 healthy bone marrow donors. Cohort members were all nominally healthy when sampled, although unrecorded immune exposures were likely present. The donor tested CMV seronegative and was one of the 352 seronegative cohort members. Each donor provided a peripheral blood sample, and peripheral blood mononuclear cells were used for TCR beta sequencing. Genomic DNA was extracted from the blood cell samples with the Qiagen DNeasy Blood Extraction Kit. Receptor amplification or capture employed the immunoSEQ multiplex PCR assay. A mixture of 60 forward primers for TCR Vbeta segments and 13 reverse primers for TCR Jbeta segments was used in the multiplex PCR. A multiplex PCR assay on genomic DNA amplified the CDR3 region of rearranged TCR beta genes. The Illumina HiSeq System was used to sequence the amplified TCR beta libraries as 87-base-pair reads. From the authors' description of their analysis: Across the 700 or so repertoires, a later analysis counted 78 million or so unique TCR beta chains, 9 million to 14 million of which were shared by at least two donors. Raw reads were error-corrected and collapsed into unique sequences by a nearest-neighbor algorithm in which closely related sequences were merged to remove PCR and sequencing errors. V, D and J gene segments were assigned by aligning CDR3 sequences to IMGT reference sequences. For a sequence to be retained, a match of at least six nucleotides to both a V gene segment and a J gene segment was required. A rearrangement was called productive if the CDR3 had no stop codons and remained in frame with V and J, and every other rearrangement was called non-productive. CDR3 was defined according to IMGT convention as the region running from the second conserved V-encoded cysteine to the conserved J-encoded phenylalanine. The earlier analysis of about 610 of the donors excluded sequences that lacked an unambiguous match to a single V gene segment. In an earlier analysis of a few hundred of the donors, V segments were called functional above 56.7% productive rearrangements and were called segregating when the between-donor standard deviation exceeded 5%. A statistical classification framework was built to diagnose cytomegalovirus status from the catalog of TCR beta chain sequences. V and J gene assignment, in a later analysis, came from comparing TCR nucleotide sequences with IMGT/GENE-DB human TR gene sequences. The TCRdist pipeline was used in a later analysis to assign CDR3 sequences and most-parsimonious VDJ recombination scenarios. In a later analysis, each TCR beta chain was defined by its CDR3 amino acid sequence together with its V-gene family, and reads lacking a unique V-gene family were excluded. A later analysis removed 500 to 600 highly shared, low-generation-probability nucleotide sequences to deal with suspected cross-contamination and a sequencing artifact. In a later analysis, a clonal expansion index was calculated for each public chain from normalized within-repertoire ranks of inferred template counts. In a later analysis, generation probabilities were computed using a VDJ recombination model fitted to out-of-frame rearrangements, and the results were checked against IGoR. In a later analysis, TCR-TCR, TCR-HLA and TCR-CMV co-occurrence was scored with hypergeometric tests, and a repertoire-size bias correction was applied to TCR pairs. In a later analysis, false discovery rates were estimated by permuting HLA or CMV assignments 20 times. In a later analysis, co-occurring TCRs were grouped using DBSCAN, with TCRdist sequence similarity added in when clustering inside HLA-allele-positive subsets. For co-occurrence clustering, repertoires with fewer than 30,000 or more than 120,000 public chains were excluded, along with roughly 5 repertoires with anomalous nucleotide sharing. TCRdb took over this immuneACCESS table, retaining in-frame rearrangements with V and J assigned. Such tables are incomplete; in checked studies, under half of the missing clones stem from an unresolved V gene, and the remainder is unexplained. The D gene and trimming were derived from the DNA, and the V and J assignments and clone size from that table. This sample lists roughly 290,000 clones; about 80% were detected once. The ten largest clones capture less than 0.4% of the sample.

This TCR derives from a girl aged 2 to 9 in good health and CMV-seronegative. This chain is built from TRBV13 and TRBJ2-4; 9 middle bases align to TRBD1. The sample taken for sequencing was PBMCs. The DNA is TGTGCCAGCAGCCCCCAACCGGGACAGGGTTCGATCCTAGCCAAAAACATTCAGTACTTC. Its translation reads: CASSPQPGQGSILAKNIQYF.